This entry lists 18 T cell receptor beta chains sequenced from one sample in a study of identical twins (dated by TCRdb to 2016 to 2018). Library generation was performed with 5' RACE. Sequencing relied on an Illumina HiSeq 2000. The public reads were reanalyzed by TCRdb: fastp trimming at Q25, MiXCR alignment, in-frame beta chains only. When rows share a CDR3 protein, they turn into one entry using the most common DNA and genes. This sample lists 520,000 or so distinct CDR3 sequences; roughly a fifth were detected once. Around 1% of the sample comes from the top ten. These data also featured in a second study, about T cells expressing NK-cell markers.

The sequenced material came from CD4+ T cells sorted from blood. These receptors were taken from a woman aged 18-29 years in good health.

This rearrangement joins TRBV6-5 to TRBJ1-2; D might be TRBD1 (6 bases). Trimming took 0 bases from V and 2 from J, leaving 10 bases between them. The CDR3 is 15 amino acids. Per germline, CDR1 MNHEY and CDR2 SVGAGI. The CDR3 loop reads CASSYSSGQNYGYTF. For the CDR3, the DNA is TGTGCCAGCAGTTACTCGTCGGGACAAAACTATGGCTACACCTTC.

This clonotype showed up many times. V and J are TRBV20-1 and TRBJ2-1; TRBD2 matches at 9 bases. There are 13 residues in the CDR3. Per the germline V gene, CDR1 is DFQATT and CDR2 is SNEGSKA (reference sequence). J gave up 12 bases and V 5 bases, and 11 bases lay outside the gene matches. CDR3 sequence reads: CSASSGAGGGQFF. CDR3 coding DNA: TGCAGTGCTTCTAGCGGGGCTGGCGGGGGGCAGTTCTTC.

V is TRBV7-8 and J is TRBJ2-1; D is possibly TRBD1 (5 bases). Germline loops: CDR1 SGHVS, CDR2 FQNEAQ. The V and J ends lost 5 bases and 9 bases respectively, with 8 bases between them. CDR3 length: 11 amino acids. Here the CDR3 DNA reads TGTGCCAGCAGCCCAGGGCTTGAGCAGTTCTTC. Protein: CASSPGLEQFF.

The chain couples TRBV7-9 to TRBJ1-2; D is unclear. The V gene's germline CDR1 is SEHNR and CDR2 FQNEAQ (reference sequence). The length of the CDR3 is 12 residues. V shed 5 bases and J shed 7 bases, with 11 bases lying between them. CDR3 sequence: CASSLDRSGYTF. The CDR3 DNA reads TGTGCCAGCAGCCTGGACCGCAGTGGCTACACCTTC.

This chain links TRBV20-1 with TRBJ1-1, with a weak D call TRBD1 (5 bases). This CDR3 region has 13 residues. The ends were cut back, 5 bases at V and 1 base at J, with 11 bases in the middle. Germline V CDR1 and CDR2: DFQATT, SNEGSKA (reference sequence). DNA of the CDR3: TGCAGTGCTGCAAAACAGGAGAACACTGAAGCTTTCTTT. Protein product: CSAAKQENTEAFF.

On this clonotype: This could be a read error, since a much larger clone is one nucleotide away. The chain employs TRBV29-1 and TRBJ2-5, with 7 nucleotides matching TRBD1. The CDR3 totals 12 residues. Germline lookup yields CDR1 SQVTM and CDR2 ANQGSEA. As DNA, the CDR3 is TGCAGCGTTGGCCGACAGGGAGAGACCCAGAACTTC. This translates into CSVGRQGETQNF.

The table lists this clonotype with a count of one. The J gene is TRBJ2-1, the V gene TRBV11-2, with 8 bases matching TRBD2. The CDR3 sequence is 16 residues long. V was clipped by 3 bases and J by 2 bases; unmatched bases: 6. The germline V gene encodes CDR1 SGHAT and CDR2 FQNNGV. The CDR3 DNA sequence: TGTGCCAGCAGCTTTACCGCGGGGGGTGCCTACAATGAGCAGTTCTTC. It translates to CASSFTAGGAYNEQFF.

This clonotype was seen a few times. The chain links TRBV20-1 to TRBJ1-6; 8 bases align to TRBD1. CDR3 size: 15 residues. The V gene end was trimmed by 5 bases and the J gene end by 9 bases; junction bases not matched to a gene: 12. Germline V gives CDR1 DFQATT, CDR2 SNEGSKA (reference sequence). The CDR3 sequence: CSALTGATRGSPLHF. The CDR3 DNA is TGCAGTGCTCTGACAGGGGCGACTAGAGGTTCACCCCTCCACTTT.

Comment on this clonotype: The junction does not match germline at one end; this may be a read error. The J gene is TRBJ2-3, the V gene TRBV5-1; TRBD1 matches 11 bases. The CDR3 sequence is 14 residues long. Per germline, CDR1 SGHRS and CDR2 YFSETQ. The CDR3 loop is CASSLAIGQGAEDF. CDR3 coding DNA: TGCGCCAGCAGCTTGGCCATTGGACAGGGGGCGGAAGATTTT. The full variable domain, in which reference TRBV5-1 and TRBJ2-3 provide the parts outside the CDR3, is KAGVTQTPRYLIKTRGQQVTLSCSPISGHRSVSWYQQTPGQGLQFLFEYFSETQRNKGNFPGRFSGRQFSNSRSEMNVSTLELGDSALYLCASSLAIGQGAEDFGPGTRLTVL.

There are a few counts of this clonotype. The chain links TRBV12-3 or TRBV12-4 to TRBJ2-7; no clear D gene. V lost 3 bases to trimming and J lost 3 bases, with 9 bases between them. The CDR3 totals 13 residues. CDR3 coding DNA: TGTGCCAGCAGTTTTGATCCGTTCTACGAGCAGTACTTC. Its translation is CASSFDPFYEQYF.

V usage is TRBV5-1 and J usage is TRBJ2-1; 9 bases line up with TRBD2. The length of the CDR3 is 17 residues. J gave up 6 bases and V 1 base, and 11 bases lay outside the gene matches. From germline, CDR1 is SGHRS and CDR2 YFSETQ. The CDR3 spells CASSLSPSGTPPNEQFF. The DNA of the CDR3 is TGCGCCAGCAGCTTGAGTCCTAGCGGGACCCCCCCCAATGAGCAGTTCTTC.

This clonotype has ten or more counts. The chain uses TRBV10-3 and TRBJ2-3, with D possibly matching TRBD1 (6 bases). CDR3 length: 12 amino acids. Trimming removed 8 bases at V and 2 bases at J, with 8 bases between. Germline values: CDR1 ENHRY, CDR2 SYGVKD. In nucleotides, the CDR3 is TGTGCCATCGGACAGATCACAGATACGCAGTATTTT. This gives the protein CAIGQITDTQYF.

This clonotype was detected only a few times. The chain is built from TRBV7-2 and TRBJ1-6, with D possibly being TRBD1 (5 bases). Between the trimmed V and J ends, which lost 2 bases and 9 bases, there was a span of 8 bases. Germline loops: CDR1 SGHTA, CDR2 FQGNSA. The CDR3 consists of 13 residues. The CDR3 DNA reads TGTGCCAGCAGCTTATATAGGGGTTCACCCCTCCACTTT. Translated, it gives CASSLYRGSPLHF.

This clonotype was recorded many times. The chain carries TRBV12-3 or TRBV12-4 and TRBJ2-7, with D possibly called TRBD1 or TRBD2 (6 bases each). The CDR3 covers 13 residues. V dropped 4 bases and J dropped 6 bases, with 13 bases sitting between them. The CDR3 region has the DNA TGTGCCAGCAGTTCCCCGGGGGCGGGCGAGCAGTACTTC. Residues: CASSSPGAGEQYF.

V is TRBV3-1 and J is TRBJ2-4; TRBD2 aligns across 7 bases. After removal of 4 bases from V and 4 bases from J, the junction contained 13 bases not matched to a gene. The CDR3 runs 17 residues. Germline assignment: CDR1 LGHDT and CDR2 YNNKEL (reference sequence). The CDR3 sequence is CASSRWAGGSGKNIQYF. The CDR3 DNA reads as TGTGCCAGCAGCCGGTGGGCCGGGGGGAGCGGAAAAAACATTCAGTACTTC.

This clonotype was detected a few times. CDR3 nucleotide sequence: TGTGCCATCAGTGAGGAAGGGTATACGAGCAATCAGCCCCAGCATTTT. Encoded protein: CAISEEGYTSNQPQHF. The chain has TRBV10-3 and TRBJ1-5; D is unresolved. Germline CDR1 ENHRY, CDR2 SYGVKD. V lost 2 bases and J lost 1, with 12 bases in between. The CDR3 sequence is 16 residues long.

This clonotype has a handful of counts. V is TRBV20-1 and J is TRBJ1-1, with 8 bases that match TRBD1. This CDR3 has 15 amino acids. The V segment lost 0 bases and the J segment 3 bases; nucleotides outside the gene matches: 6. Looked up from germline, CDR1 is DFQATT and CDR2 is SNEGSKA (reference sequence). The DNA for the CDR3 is TGCAGTGCTAGAGATGGGGGGACAGGACACACTGAAGCTTTCTTT. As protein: CSARDGGTGHTEAFF.

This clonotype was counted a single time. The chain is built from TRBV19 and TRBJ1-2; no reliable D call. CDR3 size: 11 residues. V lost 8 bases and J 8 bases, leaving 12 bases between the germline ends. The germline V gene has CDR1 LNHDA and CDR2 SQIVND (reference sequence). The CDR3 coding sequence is TGTGCCAGTGCTCTTTCGACCGGCTACACCTTC. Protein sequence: CASALSTGYTF.